This T cell receptor beta chain was captured in a study of control samples from healthy donors and cancer patients. The CDR3 consists of 14 residues. CDR1 is SNHLY, CDR2 FYNNEI, per germline. Trimming took off 3 bases at V and 6 bases at J, with 14 bases between the two ends. Assay: immunoSEQ multiplex PCR; the TCRdb copy retains only in-frame clones and omits some. The sample holds about 60,000 clones, 90% seen once. Sequenced material: PBMCs. The receptor was isolated from a woman in her forties or fifties with colorectal cancer. The chain links TRBV2 to TRBJ1-1; no definite D call. This CDR3 reads CASSERTGFPEAFF. The CDR3 DNA sequence: TGTGCCAGCAGTGAGAGGACGGGCTTCCCTGAAGCTTTCTTT.